The 14 T cell receptor beta chains below come from one sample, sequenced in a study of blood T cell repertoires in COVID-19. Profiled with immunoSEQ multiplex PCR; TCRdb holds only in-frame clones, not every one. Among around 170,000 clones listed, about 82% were seen once. Input material: peripheral blood. The receptors here all came from a man aged 50 or older with active or convalescent COVID-19.

There are a few counts of this clone. The chain uses TRBV19 and TRBJ2-1; D is unresolved. Germline lookup yields CDR1 LNHDA and CDR2 SQIVND (reference sequence). Trimming took 3 bases from V and 10 from J, leaving 7 bases between them. This CDR3 has 11 amino acids. This chain's CDR3 is CASSIEREQFF. The DNA of the CDR3 is TGTGCCAGTAGTATCGAGAGGGAGCAGTTCTTC.

The rearrangement joins TRBV3-1 (or the pseudogene TRBV3-2) to TRBJ2-7; 8 nucleotides match TRBD2. With 3 bases clipped from V and 7 bases from J, the junction kept 17 bases outside the gene matches. Germline CDR1 is LGHDT and CDR2 is YNNKEL (reference sequence). The CDR3 runs to 17 residues. CDR3 protein: CASSHPPGGSDYGEQYF. The DNA for the CDR3 is TGTGCCAGCAGCCATCCCCCGGGAGGGTCCGACTACGGGGAGCAGTACTTC.

The chain carries TRBV3-1 (or the pseudogene TRBV3-2) and TRBJ2-3, with 8 nucleotides matching TRBD2. The germline V gene encodes CDR1 LGHDT and CDR2 YNNKEL (reference sequence). The CDR3 is 15 amino acids. J was trimmed by 3 bases and V by 1 base; bases with no gene match: 3. As DNA, the CDR3 is TGTGCCAGCAGCCAAGTGAGCGGGAGTACAGATACGCAGTATTTT. Its protein product is CASSQVSGSTDTQYF.

The V gene is TRBV6-5, the J gene TRBJ2-3; weak D call: TRBD1 (5 bases). The V end was cut by 3 bases, the J end by 6 bases, with 13 bases between. Looked up from germline, CDR1 is MNHEY and CDR2 is SVGAGI. This CDR3 spans 14 amino acids. This CDR3 reads CASSYLGDRDTQYF. The CDR3 DNA reads TGTGCCAGCAGTTATCTAGGGGATAGGGATACGCAGTATTTT.

The chain carries TRBV7-6 and TRBJ2-7; no reliable D call. V lost 6 bases, J lost 4 bases, and 13 bases lay in between. Looked up from germline, CDR1 is SGHVS and CDR2 is FNYEAQ. This CDR3 spans 13 amino acids. The CDR3 is CASSQTQTYEQYF. The CDR3 coding sequence is TGTGCCAGCAGTCAAACTCAAACTTACGAGCAGTACTTC.

This rearrangement joins TRBV19 to TRBJ2-7; tentative D call: TRBD2 (8 bases). The CDR3 totals 18 residues. Per germline, CDR1 LNHDA and CDR2 SQIVND (reference sequence). Trimming shortened V by 2 bases and J by 5 bases, and 25 bases separated the two germline ends. In DNA, the CDR3 is TGTGCCAGTAGTATAAGGGGGCTAAGCGGGAGTAGTCACCACGAGCAGTACTTC. It translates to CASSIRGLSGSSHHEQYF.

V usage is TRBV7-2 and J usage is TRBJ2-7; D is perhaps TRBD1 (5 bases). This CDR3 region has 15 residues. Per the germline V gene, CDR1 is SGHTA and CDR2 is FQGNSA. V lost 2 bases, J lost 2 bases, and 13 bases lay in between. CDR3 nucleotide sequence: TGTGCCAGCAGCTTATCAAGGCAGGACACCTACGAGCAGTACTTC. The encoded protein is CASSLSRQDTYEQYF. The full variable domain, rest sourced from reference TRBV7-2 and TRBJ2-7, is GAGVSQSPSNKVTEKGKDVELRCDPISGHTALYWYRQSLGQGLEFLIYFQGNSAPDKSGLPSDRFSAERTGGSVSTLTIQRTQQEDSAVYLCASSLSRQDTYEQYFGPGTRLTVT.

The gene calls are TRBV27 and TRBJ2-7; the match to TRBD2 covers 7 bases. The CDR3 contains 15 residues. Germline values: CDR1 MNHEY, CDR2 SMNVEV (reference sequence). V trimming: 6 bases; J trimming: 2 bases; junction bases outside the gene matches: 10. CDR3 residues: CASRTTAGLAYEQYF. In DNA, the CDR3 is TGTGCCAGCAGGACAACGGCCGGACTAGCCTACGAGCAGTACTTC.

This chain joins TRBV6-4 and TRBJ2-2; no clear D gene. This CDR3 comprises 14 residues. Per the germline V gene, CDR1 is MRHNA and CDR2 is SNTAGT. Trimming took off 4 bases at V and 4 bases at J, with 10 bases between the two ends. The CDR3 DNA follows: TGTGCCAGCAGTGTTAGGAGCACCACCGGGGAGCTGTTTTTT. This codes for CASSVRSTTGELFF.

This chain connects TRBV5-1 to TRBJ1-1; D is uncertain. V shed 0 bases and J shed 3 bases, with 9 bases lying between them. Germline CDR1 SGHRS, CDR2 YFSETQ. CDR3 length equals 14 residues. In nucleotides, the CDR3 is TGCGCCAGCAGCTTGGGTGGAGACGACACTGAAGCTTTCTTT. It translates to CASSLGGDDTEAFF.

V usage is TRBV5-1 and J usage is TRBJ2-7; D might be TRBD1 (6 bases). The CDR3 runs 18 residues. Germline assignment: CDR1 SGHRS and CDR2 YFSETQ. Trimming shortened V by 1 base and J by 3 bases, and 23 bases separated the two germline ends. The CDR3 DNA follows: TGCGCCAGCAGCTTGAGGCCAGGGGAGACTTCCGATAACTACGAGCAGTACTTC. Amino acids: CASSLRPGETSDNYEQYF. The whole variable domain, filled in from reference TRBV5-1 and TRBJ2-7, reads KAGVTQTPRYLIKTRGQQVTLSCSPISGHRSVSWYQQTPGQGLQFLFEYFSETQRNKGNFPGRFSGRQFSNSRSEMNVSTLELGDSALYLCASSLRPGETSDNYEQYFGPGTRLTVT.

The gene calls are TRBV7-2 and TRBJ2-7; D not certain. V lost 1 base and J lost 0, with 7 bases in between. The CDR3 is made up of 14 amino acids. Germline lookup yields CDR1 SGHTA and CDR2 FQGNSA. The CDR3 region is CASSLDSDSYEQYF. Written as DNA, the CDR3 is TGTGCCAGCAGCTTAGATTCAGACTCCTACGAGCAGTACTTC.

This rearrangement joins TRBV7-6 to TRBJ2-3; D gene ambiguous. The germline CDR1 and CDR2 sequences are SGHVS and FNYEAQ. The CDR3 consists of 12 residues. The V end lost 5 bases, the J end lost 5 bases, and 8 bases lay between the germline ends. The CDR3 nucleotides read TGTGCCAGCAGCCTAGACGGAGATACGCAGTATTTT. This codes for CASSLDGDTQYF.

The V and J genes are TRBV6-2 or TRBV6-3 and TRBJ2-7; 10 bases line up with TRBD2. Losses at the gene ends were 4 bases for V and 4 bases for J; bases not matched to a gene: 1. Germline CDR1 and CDR2: MNHEY and SVGEGT. The CDR3 is 13 amino acids. As DNA, the CDR3 is TGTGCCAGCAGTTTAGCGGGAGGATACGAGCAGTACTTC. This encodes CASSLAGGYEQYF.